What follows are 27 T cell receptor beta chains derived from one specimen sequenced in a study of CD8 T cells in ankylosing spondylitis. TCRdb used MiXCR to reprocess the 5' RACE reads, holding one entry per CDR3 protein. The sample consists of about 130,000 distinct CDR3 sequences, about 7% of them appearing once. Sequenced sample: blood, either unsorted or a sorted T cell fraction (not recorded which). These receptors were taken from a male donor with ankylosing spondylitis or in good health (not recorded which).

This clonotype was detected ten times or more. The V and J genes are TRBV5-1 and TRBJ1-1, with D unresolved. The germline gives CDR1 SGHRS, CDR2 YFSETQ. The CDR3 consists of 13 residues. The V and J ends lost 0 bases and 0 bases respectively, with 3 bases between them. CDR3 nucleotide sequence: TGCGCCAGCAGCTTGGGCTTGAACACTGAAGCTTTCTTT. Its protein product is CASSLGLNTEAFF.

J is TRBJ2-6 and V is TRBV20-1; the D gene is possibly TRBD1 (6 bases). The length of the CDR3 is 13 residues. Trimming left V 6 bases short and J 2 bases short, with 8 bases between. Germline CDR1 DFQATT, CDR2 SNEGSKA (reference sequence). CDR3 residues: CSAHRAGANVLTF. The CDR3 DNA reads as TGCAGTGCCCACAGGGCTGGGGCCAACGTCCTGACTTTC.

Only a few counts were recorded for this clonotype. The chain combines TRBV20-1 with TRBJ2-1, with D maybe TRBD2 (6 bases). V gave up 2 bases and J gave up 0 bases, with 14 bases separating them. CDR1 DFQATT and CDR2 SNEGSKA come from the germline V gene (reference sequence). The CDR3 spans 16 residues. CDR3 coding DNA: TGCAGTGCTAGAATTTCGGGGAGGACCTCCTACAATGAGCAGTTCTTC. Its translation: CSARISGRTSYNEQFF.

This clonotype was seen at least ten times. This rearrangement joins TRBV5-1 to TRBJ2-2, with a weak D call TRBD1 (5 bases). CDR1 is SGHRS, CDR2 YFSETQ, per germline. Trimming shortened V by 4 bases and J by 0 bases, and 16 bases separated the two germline ends. The CDR3 extends over 17 amino acids. The CDR3 sequence: CASSPYPTDANTGELFF. The CDR3 DNA reads as TGCGCCAGCAGCCCATACCCGACAGACGCGAACACCGGGGAGCTGTTTTTT.

This clonotype was observed at least ten times. This chain connects TRBV7-9 to TRBJ2-5; 10 bases line up with TRBD2. There are 16 residues in the CDR3. The V and J ends lost 1 base and 10 bases, in that order; junction bases with no gene match: 12. Germline V gene sequence: CDR1 SEHNR, CDR2 FQNEAQ (reference sequence). DNA for the CDR3: TGTGCCAGCAGCTTAGAATTGGGACTAGCGACGAGGGGCCAGTACTTC. It codes for CASSLELGLATRGQYF.

The table lists this clonotype with many counts. The J gene is TRBJ1-6, the V gene TRBV7-9, with 9 nucleotides matching TRBD1. V gave up 5 bases and J gave up 5 bases; unmatched junction bases: 7. This CDR3 comprises 16 residues. In germline, CDR1 is SEHNR, CDR2 FQNEAQ (reference sequence). The DNA of the CDR3 is TGTGCCAGCAGCCCCCGGACAGGGGCGAATAATTCACCCCTCCACTTT. Its translation is CASSPRTGANNSPLHF.

The V and J genes are TRBV30 and TRBJ1-1; weak D call: TRBD1 (6 bases). Per germline, CDR1 GTSNPN and CDR2 SVGIG (reference sequence). Between the trimmed V and J ends, which lost 4 bases and 10 bases, there was a span of 13 bases. The CDR3 is 11 residues long. CDR3 residues: CAWITGSAAFF. The CDR3 DNA reads TGTGCCTGGATTACAGGGAGCGCAGCTTTCTTT.

This clonotype showed up many times. The chain joins TRBV5-1 to TRBJ2-1; D perhaps matches TRBD2 (5 bases). CDR3 length equals 15 residues. Looked up from germline, CDR1 is SGHRS and CDR2 is YFSETQ. With 4 bases removed from V and 2 bases from J, the gap between germline ends came to 13 bases. The chain's CDR3 is CASSPGSFAYNEQFF. The CDR3 DNA follows: TGCGCCAGCAGCCCTGGGAGCTTCGCCTACAATGAGCAGTTCTTC.

This clonotype was found many times. V gene TRBV20-1 combines with J gene TRBJ2-6, with D uncertain. Trimming took 0 bases from V and 0 from J, leaving 9 bases between them. There are 16 residues in the CDR3. CDR1 is DFQATT, CDR2 SNEGSKA, per germline (reference sequence). Here the CDR3 reads CSARDPWGSGANVLTF. In nucleotides, the CDR3 is TGCAGTGCTAGAGATCCCTGGGGCTCTGGGGCCAACGTCCTGACTTTC.

This clonotype has a single count. The chain couples TRBV7-9 to TRBJ2-7; the D gene is possibly TRBD1 (6 bases). This CDR3 contains 14 residues. V was cut by 5 bases and J by 5 bases, with 16 bases left in between. CDR1 is SEHNR and CDR2 is FQNEAQ in the germline V gene (reference sequence). CDR3 region: CASSDGQFVNEQYF. The CDR3 bases are TGTGCCAGCAGCGATGGACAGTTCGTAAACGAGCAGTACTTC.

This clonotype was counted ten times or more. V usage is TRBV5-1 and J usage is TRBJ1-5; 11 nucleotides align to TRBD1. Germline CDR1 reads SGHRS; CDR2 reads YFSETQ. CDR3 size: 16 residues. V gave up 2 bases and J gave up 7 bases; unmatched junction bases: 8. CDR3 in DNA: TGCGCCAGCAGCTTATTGCCGGGACAGGGGGAACAGCCCCAGCATTTT. Translating it yields CASSLLPGQGEQPQHF.

DNA of the CDR3: TGCAGTGCTAGAATACGGCGGTACAATGAGCAGTTCTTC. Protein product: CSARIRRYNEQFF. The chain uses TRBV20-1 and TRBJ2-1; D is unresolved. The V end lost 2 bases, the J end lost 4 bases, and 9 bases lay between the germline ends. The germline V gene encodes CDR1 DFQATT and CDR2 SNEGSKA (reference sequence). The CDR3 contains 13 residues.

Many counts were recorded for this clonotype. The genes are TRBV5-1 and TRBJ1-2, with D unresolved. The CDR3 has 15 amino acids. In germline, CDR1 is SGHRS, CDR2 YFSETQ. V lost 1 base, J lost 4 bases, and 14 bases lay in between. The DNA for the CDR3 is TGCGCCAGCAGCTTGATGGGCCCCCGGCCCTATGGCTACACCTTC. Its translation is CASSLMGPRPYGYTF.

This clonotype has at least ten counts. This chain joins TRBV20-1 and TRBJ2-1, with a possible D match to TRBD2 (5 bases). The length of the CDR3 is 14 residues. CDR1 DFQATT and CDR2 SNEGSKA come from the germline V gene (reference sequence). The V end lost 7 bases, the J end lost 0 bases, and 13 bases lay between the germline ends. The CDR3 DNA reads as TGCAGTGAATTGCGAGGGAGCTCCTACAATGAGCAGTTCTTC. It translates to CSELRGSSYNEQFF.

This clonotype was picked up many times. The V and J genes are TRBV3-1 and TRBJ1-1; D may be TRBD1 (5 bases). The V end lost 0 bases, the J end lost 4 bases, and 9 bases lay between the germline ends. Germline lookup yields CDR1 LGHDT and CDR2 YNNKEL (reference sequence). This CDR3 is built from 14 residues. CDR3 bases: TGTGCCAGCAGCCAAGAATCTGGGGGCACTGAAGCTTTCTTT. Amino acid sequence: CASSQESGGTEAFF.

This clonotype was seen many times. The rearrangement links TRBV18 to TRBJ2-5; TRBD1 is a possible D gene (6 bases). Germline lookup yields CDR1 KGHSH and CDR2 LQKENI. Trimming removed 2 bases from V and 2 bases from J, with 12 bases in between. This CDR3 comprises 15 residues. The CDR3 region is CASSPIIGQQETQYF. CDR3 nucleotide sequence: TGTGCCAGCTCACCAATTATCGGACAGCAAGAGACCCAGTACTTC.

The chain is built from TRBV9 and TRBJ2-3, with 7 bases lining up with TRBD1. Germline CDR1 reads SGDLS; CDR2 reads YYNGEE. CDR3 size: 16 residues. V was clipped by 2 bases and J by 0 bases; unmatched bases: 6. The CDR3 region has the DNA TGTGCCAGCAGCGTGGGGGACAGCCAAAGCACAGATACGCAGTATTTT. It encodes CASSVGDSQSTDTQYF.

This clonotype was recorded at least ten times. J is TRBJ2-5 and V is TRBV20-1, with 8 positions matching TRBD2. V was clipped by 8 bases and J by 3 bases; unmatched bases: 17. The CDR3 totals 16 residues. Germline loops: CDR1 DFQATT, CDR2 SNEGSKA (reference sequence). CDR3 sequence (DNA): TGCAGTTCTCCCTCCTCTCGACTAGCGCATGAAGAGACCCAGTACTTC. Translated: CSSPSSRLAHEETQYF.

This clonotype came up many times. The chain combines TRBV7-2 with TRBJ2-2; D remains ambiguous. V lost 1 base, J lost 5 bases, and 8 bases lay in between. The CDR3 extends over 14 amino acids. Germline V CDR1 and CDR2: SGHTA, FQGNSA. DNA for the CDR3: TGTGCCAGCAGCTTAGAATCCGGGACCGGGGAGCTGTTTTTT. Protein: CASSLESGTGELFF.

This clonotype was detected ten times or more. This chain joins TRBV6-1 and TRBJ2-1; D is uncertain. The CDR3 is made up of 16 amino acids. V lost 5 bases, J lost 0 bases, and 14 bases lay in between. Per the germline V gene, CDR1 is MNHNS and CDR2 is SASEGT. CDR3 DNA: TGTGCCAGCAGTCGGCCGGACGTAAGCTCCTACAATGAGCAGTTCTTC. The encoded protein is CASSRPDVSSYNEQFF.

The chain employs TRBV5-4 and TRBJ2-3; a weak D match, TRBD2 (5 bases). Per the germline V gene, CDR1 is SGHNT and CDR2 is YYREEE (reference sequence). The germline V and J ends were trimmed by 3 bases and 2 bases, with 13 bases remaining between them. The CDR3 runs 15 residues. CDR3 loop: CASSWRRGSTDTQYF. Written as DNA, the CDR3 is TGTGCCAGCAGCTGGCGCCGGGGTTCCACAGATACGCAGTATTTT.

This clonotype was picked up many times. V usage is TRBV7-9 and J usage is TRBJ1-1, with unresolved D. CDR3 length equals 14 residues. V lost 6 bases and J lost 3, with 14 bases in between. Per the germline V gene, CDR1 is SEHNR and CDR2 is FQNEAQ (reference sequence). Here the CDR3 reads CASSQQRGYTEAFF. In DNA, the CDR3 is TGTGCCAGCAGTCAACAACGGGGATACACTGAAGCTTTCTTT.

This clonotype appeared many times. This chain links TRBV5-1 with TRBJ2-3, with D perhaps TRBD2 (6 bases). The germline V and J ends were trimmed by 6 bases and 2 bases, with 13 bases remaining between them. CDR1 SGHRS and CDR2 YFSETQ come from the germline V gene. The CDR3 is 14 amino acids. CDR3 sequence (DNA): TGCGCCAGCAATGGAGGGTCTGACACAGATACGCAGTATTTT. This codes for CASNGGSDTDTQYF. Full variable domain (rest looked up from reference TRBV5-1 and TRBJ2-3): KAGVTQTPRYLIKTRGQQVTLSCSPISGHRSVSWYQQTPGQGLQFLFEYFSETQRNKGNFPGRFSGRQFSNSRSEMNVSTLELGDSALYLCASNGGSDTDTQYFGPGTRLTVL.

This clonotype was seen repeatedly, ten times or more. The V call is TRBV27, the J call TRBJ2-3, with 7 bases identical to TRBD1. There are 17 residues in the CDR3. The germline gives CDR1 MNHEY, CDR2 SMNVEV (reference sequence). V shed 0 bases and J 1 base; nucleotides not matched to a gene: 7. The CDR3 coding sequence is TGTGCCAGCAGTTTATCCCGACAGGGATGGGGCACAGATACGCAGTATTTT. It encodes CASSLSRQGWGTDTQYF.

This clonotype was seen repeatedly, ten times or more. The V gene is TRBV5-1, the J gene TRBJ1-1; possibly TRBD1 for D (5 bases). CDR1 SGHRS and CDR2 YFSETQ come from the germline V gene. This CDR3 contains 13 residues. V was shortened by 1 base and J by 6 bases, with 10 bases between the two germline ends. CDR3 loop: CASSLRGGAEAFF. The CDR3 bases are TGCGCCAGCAGCTTGCGGGGGGGAGCTGAAGCTTTCTTT.

This clonotype came up many times. The rearrangement uses TRBV12-3 or TRBV12-4 and TRBJ1-4; no definite D call. The length of the CDR3 is 14 residues. V was pared by 0 bases and J by 8 bases, with 10 bases between. For the CDR3, the DNA is TGTGCCAGCAGTTTAGCCACCACGGCGGAAAAACTGTTTTTT. It is translated as CASSLATTAEKLFF.

This clonotype was detected many times. The CDR3 reads CASSPRLSGRVGTQYF. Here the CDR3 DNA reads TGTGCCAGCAGCCCGAGGTTGAGCGGGAGAGTGGGTACGCAGTATTTT. V usage is TRBV12-3 or TRBV12-4 and J usage is TRBJ2-3; 8 bases match TRBD2. The CDR3 has 16 residues. V dropped 6 bases and J dropped 8; count of bases not matched to a gene: 16.